This T cell receptor (beta chain) was recovered during a study of cytomegalovirus exposure and HLA in healthy donors. The PCR ran on 60 Vbeta and 13 Jbeta primers. Produced via immunoSEQ multiplex PCR; TCRdb's table is partial and in-frame only. The table for this sample gives tens of thousands of clones. This CDR3 spans 15 amino acids. The sequenced material came from PBMCs. This TCR was sampled from a man aged 45-65 years in good health and CMV-seropositive. The chain uses TRBV21-1 and TRBJ2-7; the tabulated D call, TRBD1, remains unverified against the DNA. TRBV21-1 is shown as a pseudogene. This CDR3 is CASSKEETVTYEQYV. CDR3 DNA: TGTGCCAGCAGCAAAGAGGAGACAGTTACCTACGAGCAGTACGTC.